This is a list of T cell receptor beta chains from one sample in a study of shared clonotypes between healthy human individuals. The data were produced by immunoSEQ multiplex PCR, yet TCRdb's version contains in-frame clones alone and is incomplete. The table lists about 2,200,000 clones, about 93% of them singletons. Input material: naive CD8+ T cells from PBMCs. The receptors shown here come from a man between 18 and 29 years old in good health. Some clones in this sample may be carry-over from other donors' samples. The conserved cysteine and the conserved F or W are not part of the CDR3 here.

CDR3aa: ASTTRYSGNTIY
v_gene: TRBV19
j_gene: TRBJ1-3

CDR3aa: ASSIGNRAEGYT
v_gene: TRBV19
j_gene: TRBJ1-2

CDR3aa: ASSEPDDKDTGELF
v_gene: TRBV2
j_gene: TRBJ2-2

CDR3aa: ASSYLVGQNTEAF
v_gene: TRBV6-6
j_gene: TRBJ1-1

CDR3aa: ASSLTDVNYEQY
v_gene: TRBV7-9
j_gene: TRBJ2-7

CDR3aa: ASSQDVEAGATYEQY
v_gene: TRBV4-1
j_gene: TRBJ2-7

CDR3aa: ASSVSSGGETQY
v_gene: TRBV9
j_gene: TRBJ2-5

CDR3aa: ASSDLPSAGQVGSGNTIY
v_gene: TRBV6-4
j_gene: TRBJ1-3

CDR3aa: ASSSSPGELF
v_gene: TRBV7-9
j_gene: TRBJ2-2

CDR3aa: ASSGAIWEQY
v_gene: TRBV6-1
j_gene: TRBJ2-7